The 28 T cell receptor beta chains below were found in one sample sequenced in a study of long-term antiretroviral therapy in people with HIV. The immunoSEQ assay was v3.0, run at survey level. Clones were sequenced by immunoSEQ multiplex PCR, and TCRdb holds only the in-frame ones, with some missing. The table has under 50,000 clones, 86% seen once. The material sequenced was unsorted PBMCs, taken 1.2 years after starting antiretroviral therapy. These receptors were collected from a woman between 50 and 59 years old with HIV.

This sequence joins TRBV11-3 and TRBJ1-2, with D unresolved. In germline, CDR1 is SGHNT, CDR2 YENEEA. The germline V and J ends were trimmed by 8 bases and 0 bases, with 10 bases remaining between them. The CDR3 runs to 13 residues. CDR3 nucleotide sequence: TGTGCCAGCCACAGTGCAGCTAACTATGGCTACACCTTC. It translates to CASHSAANYGYTF.

J is TRBJ2-7 and V is TRBV11-3, with 7 bases lining up with TRBD1. V was pared by 4 bases and J by 5 bases, with 11 bases of the junction left unmatched. Germline loops: CDR1 SGHNT, CDR2 YENEEA. The CDR3 totals 15 residues. CDR3 DNA sequence: TGTGCCAGCAGCTCAACCTACAGGGGTGGCCACGAGCAGTACTTC. Protein product: CASSSTYRGGHEQYF.

The genes are TRBV21-1 and TRBJ2-1. TRBV21-1 is classified as a pseudogene. The CDR3 is 12 residues long. This CDR3 reads CASSNRGDEQFF. In DNA, the CDR3 is TGTGCCAGCAGCAATAGGGGGGATGAGCAGTTCTTC.

This clone appeared a single time. The chain uses TRBV7-9 and TRBJ1-1; D uncertain. Germline lookup yields CDR1 SEHNR and CDR2 FQNEAQ (reference sequence). The V end lost 1 base, the J end lost 7 bases, and 16 bases lay between the germline ends. This CDR3 has 15 residues. CDR3 sequence (DNA): TGTGCCAGCAGCTTAGGTCTGTCTGCAGGCAATGAAGCTTTCTTT. Translation gives CASSLGLSAGNEAFF. Based on the CDR3 plus reference TRBV7-9 and TRBJ1-1, the full variable domain is DTGVSQNPRHKITKRGQNVTFRCDPISEHNRLYWYRQTLGQGPEFLTYFQNEAQLEKSRLLSDRFSAERPKGSFSTLEIQRTEQGDSAMYLCASSLGLSAGNEAFFGQGTRLTVV.

The genes are TRBV19 and TRBJ1-5, with TRBD1 as a possible D gene (5 bases). Germline V gives CDR1 LNHDA, CDR2 SQIVND (reference sequence). V was shortened by 2 bases and J by 2 bases, with 13 bases between the two germline ends. The CDR3 is made up of 16 amino acids. The CDR3 bases are TGTGCCAGTAGTATACGAGGGGTGGGGCGCAATCAGCCCCAGCATTTT. This sequence encodes CASSIRGVGRNQPQHF.

The chain is built from TRBV15 and TRBJ2-7, with D perhaps TRBD1 (5 bases). The CDR3 is made up of 15 amino acids. With 0 bases removed from V and 2 bases from J, the gap between germline ends came to 11 bases. CDR1 is LNHNV, CDR2 YYDKDF, per germline (reference sequence). The CDR3 loop is CATSRDQGKAYEQYF. In nucleotides, the CDR3 is TGTGCCACCAGCAGAGATCAGGGCAAAGCCTACGAGCAGTACTTC.

V usage is TRBV6-1 and J usage is TRBJ1-5, with 8 bases fitting TRBD1. Germline V CDR1 and CDR2: MNHNS, SASEGT. V was pared by 2 bases and J by 6 bases, with 3 bases of the junction left unmatched. The CDR3 sequence is 14 residues long. The CDR3 reads CASSESGGGQPQHF. The CDR3 DNA reads as TGTGCCAGCAGTGAATCAGGGGGCGGTCAGCCCCAGCATTTT.

The genes are TRBV18 and TRBJ2-7; D not certain. In germline, CDR1 is KGHSH, CDR2 LQKENI. CDR3 size: 15 residues. The ends were cut back, 1 base at V and 1 base at J, with 11 bases in the middle. The CDR3 DNA is TGTGCCAGCTCACCACAACCCGGCAGTTCCTACGAGCAGTACTTC. Its protein is CASSPQPGSSYEQYF.

The chain joins TRBV7-2 to TRBJ2-2, with 9 bases matching TRBD1. The V gene's germline CDR1 is SGHTA and CDR2 FQGNSA. V trimming: 5 bases; J trimming: 1 base; junction bases outside the gene matches: 5. The CDR3 totals 16 residues. The CDR3 protein is CASSPRTGVNTGELFF. The CDR3 DNA reads as TGTGCCAGCAGCCCAAGGACAGGGGTGAACACCGGGGAGCTGTTTTTT.

Concerning this clone itself: The junction departs from germline at one end; a sequencing error may be responsible. The gene calls are TRBV28 and TRBJ1-1; the D gene is possibly TRBD1 (5 bases). Looked up from germline, CDR1 is MDHEN and CDR2 is SYDVKM. The CDR3 runs to 12 residues. CDR3 amino acids: CASNIRDQLVDF. The CDR3 bases are TGTGCCAGCAACATTCGGGACCAGCTGGTTGACTTT.

The genes are TRBV5-1 and TRBJ1-2; the D gene is possibly TRBD1 (6 bases). This CDR3 spans 14 amino acids. Germline CDR1 SGHRS, CDR2 YFSETQ. V lost 4 bases to trimming and J lost 9 bases, with 19 bases between them. CDR3 protein: CASSPQGGAQSYTF. DNA of the CDR3: TGCGCCAGCAGCCCTCAAGGGGGAGCTCAAAGCTACACCTTC.

This chain joins TRBV30 and TRBJ1-3; D is uncertain. The CDR3 is 15 residues long. V was trimmed by 0 bases and J by 4 bases, leaving 13 bases between them. The V gene's germline CDR1 is GTSNPN and CDR2 SVGIG (reference sequence). The CDR3 protein is CAWSVNTGMGNTIYF. CDR3 bases: TGTGCCTGGAGTGTAAATACGGGGATGGGAAACACCATATATTTT.

V usage is TRBV27 and J usage is TRBJ2-7, with 13 bases lining up with TRBD2. The CDR3 totals 18 residues. The V gene end was trimmed by 5 bases and the J gene end by 2 bases; junction bases not matched to a gene: 12. Germline V CDR1 and CDR2: MNHEY, SMNVEV (reference sequence). CDR3 bases: TGTGCCAGCAGTCCCATACCCGGGACTAGCGGGGACCCCTACGAGCAGTACTTC. Translating it yields CASSPIPGTSGDPYEQYF.

V usage is TRBV29-1 and J usage is TRBJ1-5; D gene uncertain. Germline loops: CDR1 SQVTM, CDR2 ANQGSEA. CDR3 length: 16 residues. Trimming shortened V by 4 bases and J by 0 bases, and 16 bases separated the two germline ends. CDR3 in amino acids: CSVGNGSPYSNQPQHF. DNA for the CDR3: TGCAGCGTTGGAAACGGCAGCCCCTATAGCAATCAGCCCCAGCATTTT.

V usage is TRBV7-9 and J usage is TRBJ2-4, with D possibly called TRBD1 or TRBD2 (6 bases each). The CDR3 has 16 amino acids. Between the trimmed V and J ends, which lost 0 bases and 0 bases, there was a span of 9 bases. The germline CDR1 and CDR2 sequences are SEHNR and FQNEAQ (reference sequence). Here the CDR3 DNA reads TGTGCCAGCAGCTTAGCGGAGGGGGTAGCCAAAAACATTCAGTACTTC. Amino acids: CASSLAEGVAKNIQYF.

This sequence joins TRBV5-4 and TRBJ2-3; 7 nucleotides agree with TRBD1. The CDR3 is made up of 16 amino acids. The germline V gene encodes CDR1 SGHNT and CDR2 YYREEE (reference sequence). V lost 4 bases and J lost 0; bases outside the gene matches: 8. CDR3 bases: TGTGCCAGCAGCATAAGGGACAGCCCTAGCACAGATACGCAGTATTTT. Protein: CASSIRDSPSTDTQYF.

The chain employs TRBV27 and TRBJ1-5, with TRBD1 as a possible D gene (6 bases). The length of the CDR3 is 17 residues. V shed 2 bases and J shed 1 base, with 15 bases lying between them. Germline V CDR1 and CDR2: MNHEY, SMNVEV (reference sequence). The CDR3 is CASSLGFVGASNQPQHF. The CDR3 DNA reads as TGTGCCAGCAGTTTAGGATTCGTGGGGGCCAGCAATCAGCCCCAGCATTTT.

The chain uses TRBV6-1 and TRBJ1-1; D is unclear. Per germline, CDR1 MNHNS and CDR2 SASEGT. V lost 8 bases to trimming and J lost 1 base, with 11 bases between them. The CDR3 sequence is 13 residues long. The CDR3 loop reads CASYGNKNTEAFF. CDR3 DNA sequence: TGTGCCAGCTATGGAAATAAGAACACTGAAGCTTTCTTT.

This clone has a single count. V gene TRBV7-6 combines with J gene TRBJ2-5; 7 bases align to TRBD1. There are 14 residues in the CDR3. The ends lost 2 bases at V and 3 bases at J; junction bases unmatched: 3. Per germline, CDR1 SGHVS and CDR2 FNYEAQ. CDR3 DNA: TGTGCCAGCAGCTTACGGGACAGAGAAGAGACCCAGTACTTC. It codes for CASSLRDREETQYF.

This chain connects TRBV11-3 to TRBJ1-1; no reliable D call. CDR3 length equals 12 residues. The V end was cut by 3 bases, the J end by 4 bases, with 6 bases between. The germline gives CDR1 SGHNT, CDR2 YENEEA. The CDR3 DNA follows: TGTGCCAGCAGCTTCGAAGGCACTGAAGCTTTCTTT. Translated: CASSFEGTEAFF.

V usage is TRBV19 and J usage is TRBJ2-3; D remains unclear. Germline CDR1 LNHDA, CDR2 SQIVND (reference sequence). CDR3 length: 13 residues. V lost 6 bases to trimming and J lost 4 bases, with 11 bases between them. The CDR3 loop is CASSDFGADTQYF. CDR3 DNA sequence: TGTGCCAGTAGCGATTTTGGGGCAGATACGCAGTATTTT.

This clone occurred once. The chain couples TRBV7-2 to TRBJ1-5, with 8 bases fitting TRBD1. The CDR3 is made up of 14 amino acids. CDR1 and CDR2 from the germline V gene are SGHTA and FQGNSA. The junction had 9 bases not matched to a gene; V was cut back by 6 bases and J by 8 bases. This chain's CDR3 is CASSYRGDTEPQHF. The CDR3 region has the DNA TGTGCCAGCAGTTACAGGGGGGACACGGAGCCCCAGCATTTT.

The chain couples TRBV30 to TRBJ2-1, with D tentatively TRBD1 (6 bases). This CDR3 region has 14 residues. The V end was cut by 2 bases, the J end by 10 bases, with 18 bases between. CDR1 and CDR2 from the germline V gene are GTSNPN and SVGIG (reference sequence). As DNA, the CDR3 is TGTGCCTGGAGTCCTAACCGGGACATAGGGGAGCAGTTCTTC. Residues: CAWSPNRDIGEQFF.

This clone was seen only once. This chain links TRBV19 with TRBJ1-5, with TRBD1 as a possible D gene (5 bases). V was trimmed by 7 bases and J by 6 bases, leaving 13 bases between them. This CDR3 region has 13 residues. Germline loops: CDR1 LNHDA, CDR2 SQIVND (reference sequence). The CDR3 coding sequence is TGTGCCAGTACGGTGGCAGGGAGTCAGCCCCAGCATTTT. This codes for CASTVAGSQPQHF.

The chain links TRBV7-9 to TRBJ1-2, with 7 bases identical to TRBD1. The junction had 10 bases not matched to a gene; V was cut back by 1 base and J by 5 bases. Germline CDR1 and CDR2: SEHNR and FQNEAQ (reference sequence). The CDR3 runs to 16 residues. In nucleotides, the CDR3 is TGTGCCAGCAGCTTAGTGAGGGGACAGAACGGATATGGCTACACCTTC. Its protein is CASSLVRGQNGYGYTF.

This clone was seen just once. This sequence joins TRBV15 and TRBJ2-3; D gene ambiguous. Germline-derived CDR1 and CDR2 are LNHNV and YYDKDF (reference sequence). V was cut by 3 bases and J by 2 bases, with 0 bases left in between. CDR3 length: 11 residues. CDR3 residues: CATSSTDTQYF. The CDR3 nucleotides read TGTGCCACCAGCAGCACAGATACGCAGTATTTT. The full variable domain, completed using reference TRBV15 and TRBJ2-3, is DAMVIQNPRYQVTQFGKPVTLSCSQTLNHNVMYWYQQKSSQAPKLLFHYYDKDFNNEADTPDNFQSRRPNTSFCFLDIRSPGLGDTAMYLCATSSTDTQYFGPGTRLTVL.

This chain links TRBV5-4 with TRBJ2-7; 7 nucleotides align to TRBD1. Germline CDR1 is SGHNT and CDR2 is YYREEE (reference sequence). The V gene end was trimmed by 0 bases and the J gene end by 4 bases; junction bases not matched to a gene: 13. The CDR3 spans 17 residues. The DNA for the CDR3 is TGTGCCAGCAGCTTGGGGGGGTGGGACAGCGACTTGTACGAGCAGTACTTC. Amino acids: CASSLGGWDSDLYEQYF.

The CDR3 sequence: CASSPGPTGDTEAFF. In nucleotides, the CDR3 is TGCGCCAGCAGCCCGGGACCGACAGGGGACACTGAAGCTTTCTTT. The chain joins TRBV4-1 to TRBJ1-1, with 8 bases identical to TRBD1. This CDR3 region has 15 residues. V lost 4 bases and J lost 3; bases outside the gene matches: 7. Germline values: CDR1 MGHRA, CDR2 YSYEKL.